This T cell receptor (beta chain) comes out of a study of blood T cell repertoires in COVID-19. Study background: Samples came from the United States, Italy and Spain, spanning acute and convalescent COVID-19. The analysed material was cDNA or gDNA that came from T cells, B-cell-depleted T cells, or PBMCs.

Germline V gene data show CDR1 as MNHNS and CDR2 as SASEGT. V was clipped by 2 bases and J by 1 base, with 9 bases between them. The CDR3 length is 15 residues. For recovered donors of Cohort 3, there were two negative PCRs, clearance, or symptom resolution. Assay: immunoSEQ multiplex PCR; the TCRdb copy retains only in-frame clones and omits some. This sample carries around 290,000 clones, around 90% of them seen once, and the ten largest clones take approximately 1%. The clonotype was recovered from a woman aged 30 to 39 who had recovered from COVID-19. The chain uses TRBV6-1 and TRBJ1-5; D not resolved. The material sequenced was PBMCs or T cells enriched from blood (not recorded which). CDR3 sequence reads: CASSENGLSNQPQHF. As DNA, the CDR3 is TGTGCCAGCAGTGAAAACGGGTTGAGCAATCAGCCCCAGCATTTT.